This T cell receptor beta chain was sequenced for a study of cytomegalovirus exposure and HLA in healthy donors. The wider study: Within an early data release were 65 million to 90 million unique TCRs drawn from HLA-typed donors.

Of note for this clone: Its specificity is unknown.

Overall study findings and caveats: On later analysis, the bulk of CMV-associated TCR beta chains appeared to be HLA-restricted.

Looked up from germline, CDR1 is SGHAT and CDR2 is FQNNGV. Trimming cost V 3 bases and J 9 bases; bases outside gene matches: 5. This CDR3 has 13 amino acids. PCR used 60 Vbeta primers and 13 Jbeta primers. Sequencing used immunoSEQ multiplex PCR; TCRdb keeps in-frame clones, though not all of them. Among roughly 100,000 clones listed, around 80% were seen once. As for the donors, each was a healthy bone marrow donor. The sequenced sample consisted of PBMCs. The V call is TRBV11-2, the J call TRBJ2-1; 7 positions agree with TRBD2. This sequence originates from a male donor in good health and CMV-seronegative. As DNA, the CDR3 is TGTGCCAGCAGCTTCGGCGGGAGAACTGAGCAGTTCTTC. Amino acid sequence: CASSFGGRTEQFF.